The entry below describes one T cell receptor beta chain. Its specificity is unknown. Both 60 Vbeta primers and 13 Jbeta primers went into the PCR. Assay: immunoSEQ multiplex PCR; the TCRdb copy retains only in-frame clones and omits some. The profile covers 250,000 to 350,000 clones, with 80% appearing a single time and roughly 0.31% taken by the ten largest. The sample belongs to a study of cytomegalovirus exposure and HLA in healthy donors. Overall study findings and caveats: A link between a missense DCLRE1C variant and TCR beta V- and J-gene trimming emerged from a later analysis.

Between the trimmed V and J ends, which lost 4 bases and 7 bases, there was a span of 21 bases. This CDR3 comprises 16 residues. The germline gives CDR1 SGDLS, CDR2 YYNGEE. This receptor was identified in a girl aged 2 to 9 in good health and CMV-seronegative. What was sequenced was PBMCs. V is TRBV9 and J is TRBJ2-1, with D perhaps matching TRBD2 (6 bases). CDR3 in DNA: TGTGCCAGCAGCCTAATAGGGCGGGGTGGTAGTAATGAGCAGTTCTTC. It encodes CASSLIGRGGSNEQFF. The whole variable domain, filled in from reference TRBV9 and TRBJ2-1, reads DSGVTQTPKHLITATGQRVTLRCSPRSGDLSVYWYQQSLDQGLQFLIQYYNGEERAKGNILERFSAQQFPDLHSELNLSSLELGDSALYFCASSLIGRGGSNEQFFGPGTRLTVL.